The 18 T cell receptor beta chains below were found in one sample sequenced in a study of CD8 T cells in ankylosing spondylitis. TCRdb ran MiXCR on the 5' RACE reads and lists one entry per CDR3 protein. Of about 340,000 distinct CDR3 sequences in the sample, under 15% were seen once. The sample was blood, either unsorted or a sorted T cell fraction (not recorded which). The receptors shown here come from a male donor with ankylosing spondylitis or in good health (not recorded which).

This clonotype was counted a few times. V and J are TRBV29-1 and TRBJ2-2; D unresolved. The CDR3 loop spans 12 amino acids. V gave up 7 bases and J gave up 0 bases, with 6 bases separating them. Germline CDR1 and CDR2: SQVTM and ANQGSEA. The CDR3 bases are TGCAGCGGACACTCGAACACCGGGGAGCTGTTTTTT. Amino acids: CSGHSNTGELFF.

This clonotype was recorded a few times. The gene calls are TRBV11-2 and TRBJ2-5; D may match TRBD1 or TRBD2 (5 bases each). This CDR3 contains 15 residues. Germline V gives CDR1 SGHAT, CDR2 FQNNGV. Between the trimmed V and J ends, which lost 5 bases and 5 bases, there was a span of 18 bases. DNA of the CDR3: TGTGCCAGCAGCCGGGGCAGCCTCTCCGGTGAGACCCAGTACTTC. Its translation: CASSRGSLSGETQYF.

This clonotype was counted a few times. This rearrangement joins TRBV10-3 to TRBJ2-3; D might be TRBD1 or TRBD2, each matching 5 bases. The CDR3 spans 16 residues. V lost 0 bases and J lost 2, with 12 bases in between. CDR1 ENHRY and CDR2 SYGVKD come from the germline V gene. The CDR3 DNA reads TGTGCCATCAGTGAGTCAGGGACCAGTTTCACAGATACGCAGTATTTT. Residues: CAISESGTSFTDTQYF.

The chain has TRBV3-1 and TRBJ2-7; D might be TRBD2 (6 bases). The CDR3 spans 13 residues. The germline V and J ends were trimmed by 4 bases and 6 bases, with 13 bases remaining between them. Germline V gene sequence: CDR1 LGHDT, CDR2 YNNKEL (reference sequence). The CDR3 DNA reads as TGTGCCAGCAGCCGAGCGGGTACCTTCGAGCAGTACTTC. Translation gives CASSRAGTFEQYF.

The V call is TRBV5-1, the J call TRBJ2-2; D may be TRBD2 (5 bases). The CDR3 is 15 amino acids. Germline V lookup: CDR1 SGHRS, CDR2 YFSETQ. V dropped 0 bases and J dropped 8 bases, with 14 bases sitting between them. The CDR3, as DNA: TGCGCCAGCAGCTTGGGTAGCGCCGACGCGGGGGAGCTGTTTTTT. Its translation is CASSLGSADAGELFF.

The sample holds a few counts of this clonotype. The V call is TRBV11-1, the J call TRBJ2-1, with D possibly matching TRBD2 (5 bases). The CDR3 covers 19 residues. Germline V CDR1 and CDR2: SGHAT, FQDESV (reference sequence). Trimming took off 5 bases at V and 0 bases at J, with 23 bases between the two ends. The CDR3 is CASSLRDSYTSSSYNEQFF. Here the CDR3 DNA reads TGTGCCAGCAGCCTCCGCGATTCGTACACTAGTAGCTCCTACAATGAGCAGTTCTTC.

The V and J genes are TRBV4-1 and TRBJ2-1; 8 nucleotides match TRBD2. This CDR3 region has 16 residues. Germline V gene lookup returns CDR1 MGHRA and CDR2 YSYEKL. Trimming cost V 1 base and J 10 bases; bases outside gene matches: 12. The CDR3 bases are TGCGCCAGCAGCCAAGTGGTGGGACTAGGAGTGGACGAGCAGTTCTTC. Its translation is CASSQVVGLGVDEQFF.

The chain links TRBV6-1 to TRBJ2-2; unclear D gene. The CDR3 covers 13 residues. The germline V and J ends were trimmed by 6 bases and 5 bases, with 10 bases remaining between them. CDR1 is MNHNS and CDR2 is SASEGT in the germline V gene. This CDR3 reads CASSPIRTGELFF. CDR3 DNA sequence: TGTGCCAGCAGCCCCATCCGGACCGGGGAGCTGTTTTTT.

The chain carries TRBV20-1 and TRBJ2-2; D ambiguous. Deletions cut 1 base from V and 0 bases from J, with 12 bases between. CDR3 length equals 16 residues. CDR1 and CDR2 (germline): DFQATT, SNEGSKA (reference sequence). CDR3 DNA sequence: TGCAGTGCTAGAGGGCCGTCCCCCGCGAACACCGGGGAGCTGTTTTTT. It translates to CSARGPSPANTGELFF.

The chain links TRBV20-1 to TRBJ2-3; D not certain. The CDR3 consists of 12 residues. Deletions cut 4 bases from V and 0 bases from J, with 5 bases between. Germline V gives CDR1 DFQATT, CDR2 SNEGSKA (reference sequence). CDR3: CSAKGSTDTQYF. CDR3 DNA: TGCAGTGCTAAGGGCAGCACAGATACGCAGTATTTT.

J is TRBJ1-5 and V is TRBV3-1; D remains ambiguous. Germline V gene sequence: CDR1 LGHDT, CDR2 YNNKEL (reference sequence). The CDR3 is 13 amino acids. Trimming removed 4 bases from V and 10 bases from J, with 14 bases in between. This CDR3 reads CASSLRGSDPQHF. The CDR3 nucleotides are TGTGCCAGCAGCCTCCGGGGATCCGATCCCCAGCATTTT.

The genes are TRBV4-1 and TRBJ1-2; 8 bases agree with TRBD1. In germline, CDR1 is MGHRA, CDR2 YSYEKL. V shed 0 bases, J shed 3 bases, and the junction held 3 bases outside the gene matches. The CDR3 runs to 15 residues. The CDR3, as DNA: TGCGCCAGCAGCCAAGAATTGGGACAGGACTATGGCTACACCTTC. Translating it yields CASSQELGQDYGYTF.

The sample holds a few counts of this clonotype. This chain joins TRBV5-1 and TRBJ1-5; D uncertain. Trimming pared 1 base from V and 0 bases from J, leaving 11 bases between. This CDR3 spans 16 amino acids. Germline V gene data show CDR1 as SGHRS and CDR2 as YFSETQ. CDR3 in DNA: TGCGCCAGCAGCTTGAACGGCCTCTATAGCAATCAGCCCCAGCATTTT. The encoded protein is CASSLNGLYSNQPQHF.

This clonotype was detected a few times. The J gene is TRBJ1-6, the V gene TRBV2; possibly TRBD1 for D (5 bases). V shed 8 bases and J shed 10 bases, with 21 bases lying between them. CDR3 length: 15 amino acids. Germline values: CDR1 SNHLY, CDR2 FYNNEI. The CDR3 protein is CASSSEGLDTSPLHF. CDR3 nucleotides: TGTGCCAGCTCCTCGGAGGGACTCGATACCTCACCCCTCCACTTT.

This clonotype turned up a few times. This chain links TRBV12-3 or TRBV12-4 with TRBJ1-2, with 8 bases lining up with TRBD1. Trimming took 5 bases from V and 5 from J; bases not matched to a gene: 4. The CDR3 covers 13 residues. The CDR3 reads CASSPTGEYGYTF. CDR3 in DNA: TGTGCCAGCAGTCCGACAGGGGAGTATGGCTACACCTTC.

This clonotype has a handful of counts. V gene TRBV5-1 combines with J gene TRBJ2-7; unclear D gene. Germline values: CDR1 SGHRS, CDR2 YFSETQ. CDR3 length: 14 amino acids. Between the trimmed V and J ends, which lost 0 bases and 3 bases, there was a span of 10 bases. The CDR3 is CASSLDAGFYEQYF. The CDR3 coding sequence is TGCGCCAGCAGCTTGGATGCCGGTTTCTACGAGCAGTACTTC.

This clonotype has more than one count but fewer than ten. The chain combines TRBV6-5 with TRBJ2-1; perhaps TRBD2 as D (6 bases). CDR3 length: 12 amino acids. V lost 6 bases, J lost 11 bases, and 14 bases lay in between. CDR1 MNHEY and CDR2 SVGAGI come from the germline V gene. CDR3: CASSHSGGQQFF. In DNA form, the CDR3 reads TGTGCCAGCAGCCACAGCGGAGGGCAGCAGTTCTTC.

This clonotype was seen a handful of times. This chain connects TRBV7-2 to TRBJ2-3; 7 positions match TRBD2. The length of the CDR3 is 15 residues. With 1 base clipped from V and 5 bases from J, the junction kept 6 bases outside the gene matches. Germline assignment: CDR1 SGHTA and CDR2 FQGNSA. CDR3 region: CASSLVTGGGDTQYF. The CDR3 DNA reads TGTGCCAGCAGCTTAGTGACGGGAGGAGGAGATACGCAGTATTTT.